This TCR beta chain stems from a study of blood T cell repertoires in COVID-19 (TCRdb year 2020). In terms of the full investigation: Samples from collaborators originated in the United States, Italy and Spain and spanned both the acute and convalescent phases of COVID-19. The material from the prospective study consisted of cDNA or gDNA derived from T cells, B-cell-depleted T cells, or PBMCs. The dataset comprised deeply sampled blood TCRbeta repertoires from subjects exposed to, actively infected with, or recovered from COVID-19. A freely available public database, intended as a resource for researchers studying the immune response to SARS-CoV-2, is where the repertoires were released. The samples were drawn from the first 160 participants of the ongoing ImmuneRACE study and from some 1,300 subjects provided by 6 global collaborators. A de-identified subject ID, COVID-19 status, age in years and sex were almost always included in the sample metadata. Where HLA class I and class II types were available, the types were taken from metadata supplied by the sample provider, not from assay-based typing. General conclusions and limits of the study: How much clinical and demographic metadata was included differed by source and by participant, and the metadata was provided uncurated.

The immunoSEQ Assay, a bias-controlled multiplex PCR, was used to amplify TCRbeta CDR3 regions from genomic DNA. Per the authors' processing: The number of nucleated cells in each sample was estimated by amplification of reference gene primers within the assay. Sequence reads were collapsed and filtered to measure the absolute abundance of every unique TCRbeta CDR3 rearrangement. Productive Simpson clonality was computed per sample as the square root of Simpson's diversity index over productive rearrangements. TCRdb took this table from immuneACCESS and kept in-frame rearrangements with V and J called. Such tables lack part of the clones; where checked against another copy, unresolved V genes explain under half of the gap, and the rest is unexplained. That table is the source of V, J and clone size, and D and trimming were worked out from the DNA. The sample profile shows roughly 240,000 clones; about 83% of them were found once. Around 3.3% of the sample rests with the top ten.

Participants in the prospective study were enrolled through a virtual design, were aged 18 to 89 years, and lived in 20 to 30 United States geographic areas. Cohort assignment in the prospective study relied on participant-reported clinical history from a screening survey and a study questionnaire. Exposed participants had been in contact with someone with a PCR-confirmed or clinician-diagnosed COVID-19 case within 2 weeks of study entry. Mobile phlebotomists in the prospective study collected whole blood, serum and a nasopharyngeal or oropharyngeal swab from every participant. Additional blood draws and questionnaires over an approximately 2-month period could optionally be provided by prospective study participants. Before DNA extraction, blood samples from the prospective study were shipped at room temperature or frozen. There are 16 amino acids in the CDR3, from cysteine to phenylalanine inclusive. This entry keeps only the CDR3 DNA: 48 bases, framed from base 1. The germline V gene sets CDR1 to SGHRS and CDR2 to YFSETQ. At the junction V is shortened by 0 bases and J by 4 bases; bases outside the gene matches: 7.

Worth noting for this clone: There is no known antigen for this receptor. Per-nucleotide qualities are absent, and no much larger clonotype sits a single base away.

This TCR came from a woman between 35 and 50 years old who had been exposed to COVID-19. What was sequenced was PBMCs or T cells enriched from blood (not recorded which). The sequence links TRBV5-1 to TRBJ1-2, with TRBD1 identical over 9 junction bases. For the CDR3, the sequence is CASSLARDRAVYGYTF. The nucleotides read TGCGCCAGCAGCTTGGCCCGGGACAGGGCCGTCTATGGCTACACCTTC.